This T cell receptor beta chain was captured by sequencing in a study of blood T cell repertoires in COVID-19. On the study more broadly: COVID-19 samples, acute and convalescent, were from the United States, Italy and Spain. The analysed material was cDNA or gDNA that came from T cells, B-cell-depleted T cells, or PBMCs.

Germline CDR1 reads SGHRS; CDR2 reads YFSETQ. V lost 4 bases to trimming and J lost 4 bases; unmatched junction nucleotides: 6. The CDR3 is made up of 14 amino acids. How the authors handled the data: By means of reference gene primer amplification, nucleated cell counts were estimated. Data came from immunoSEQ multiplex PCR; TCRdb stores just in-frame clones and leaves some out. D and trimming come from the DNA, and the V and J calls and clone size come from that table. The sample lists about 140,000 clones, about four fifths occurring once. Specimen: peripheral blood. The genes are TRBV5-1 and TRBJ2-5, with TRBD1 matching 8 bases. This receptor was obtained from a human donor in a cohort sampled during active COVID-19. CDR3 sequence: CASSPDRVGETQYF. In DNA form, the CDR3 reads TGCGCCAGCAGCCCGGACAGGGTGGGAGAGACCCAGTACTTC.